The T cell receptor (beta chain) described here comes from a study of blood T cell repertoires in COVID-19. Study as a whole: The cDNA or gDNA used as material had been derived from T cells, B-cell-depleted T cells, or PBMCs.

Per the original methods: Cell counts per sample came from amplifying reference gene primers. TCRdb's table, derived via immunoSEQ multiplex PCR, lists solely in-frame clones and lacks some. V and J calls and clone size are copied from that table; D and trimming were computed from the DNA. Of about 280,000 clones in the sample, around 93% were seen once. The cohort comprised adults aged 18 to 89 years residing in 20 to 30 US areas. Cohort placement rested on clinical history that participants reported themselves. The CDR3 sequence is 14 residues long. Germline V CDR1 and CDR2: LNHDA, SQIVND (reference sequence). V was clipped by 7 bases and J by 0 bases, with 13 bases between them.

The gene calls are TRBV19 and TRBJ2-7; a weak D match, TRBD2 (6 bases). The TCR comes from a man in his forties who had been exposed to COVID-19. The specimen was PBMCs or T cells enriched from blood (not recorded which). Here the CDR3 DNA reads TGTGCCAGTAAAAGCGGGCTCAGCTCCTACGAGCAGTACTTC. Residues: CASKSGLSSYEQYF.